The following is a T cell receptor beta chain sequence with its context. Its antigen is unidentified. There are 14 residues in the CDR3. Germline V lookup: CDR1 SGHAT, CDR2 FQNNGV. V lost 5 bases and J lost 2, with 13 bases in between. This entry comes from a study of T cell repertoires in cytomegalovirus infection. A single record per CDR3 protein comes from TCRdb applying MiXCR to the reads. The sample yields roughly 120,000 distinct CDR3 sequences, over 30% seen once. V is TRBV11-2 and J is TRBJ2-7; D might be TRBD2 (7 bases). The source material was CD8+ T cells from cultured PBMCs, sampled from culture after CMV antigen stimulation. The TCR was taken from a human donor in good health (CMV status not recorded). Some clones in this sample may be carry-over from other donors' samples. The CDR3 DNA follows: TGTGCCAGCAGCAGGGGGGGAAGCCCCTACGAGCAGTACTTC. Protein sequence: CASSRGGSPYEQYF.